One TCR beta chain is described in this entry. The entry originates in a study of T cell changes during pregnancy in multiple sclerosis. The method was immunoSEQ multiplex PCR; TCRdb's version includes in-frame clones alone and lacks a portion of them. The sample contains under 55,000 clones, around 93% of which appear only once. CDR1 and CDR2 (germline): SEHNR, FQNEAQ (reference sequence). CDR3 length: 15 amino acids. V was clipped by 1 base and J by 2 bases, with 12 bases between them. The material sequenced was peripheral blood, taken in the second trimester of pregnancy. The clonotype originates from a female donor with multiple sclerosis, enrolled in a pregnancy study. The rearrangement links TRBV7-9 to TRBJ2-7; possible D gene TRBD2, 5 bases. CDR3 residues: CASSLGGPSTYEQYF. The CDR3 bases are TGTGCCAGCAGCTTAGGAGGGCCTTCTACCTACGAGCAGTACTTC.